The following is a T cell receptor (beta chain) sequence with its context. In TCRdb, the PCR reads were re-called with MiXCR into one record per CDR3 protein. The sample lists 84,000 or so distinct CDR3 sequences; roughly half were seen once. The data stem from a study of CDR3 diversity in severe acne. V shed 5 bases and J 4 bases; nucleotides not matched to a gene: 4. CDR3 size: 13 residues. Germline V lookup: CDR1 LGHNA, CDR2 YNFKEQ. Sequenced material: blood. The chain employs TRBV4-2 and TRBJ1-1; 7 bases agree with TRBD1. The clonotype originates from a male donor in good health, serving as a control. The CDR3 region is CASSSDRVTEAFF. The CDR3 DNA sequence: TGTGCCAGCAGCTCCGACAGGGTCACTGAAGCTTTCTTT.